This TCR beta chain is from a study of cytomegalovirus exposure and HLA in healthy donors. Study-wide results and caveats: Rare TCR sequences dominated, though some public TCRs recurred in many donors. In a later analysis, specific HLA alleles were associated with around 17,000 TCR beta sequences at a 0.05 false discovery rate.

PCR amplification relied on 60 Vbeta primers (plus 13 Jbeta primers). Methods used by the authors: In a later analysis, of roughly 83 million unique beta chains, approximately 10 million appeared in at least two donors. Only in-frame clones appear in the TCRdb table, and some are missing; sequencing was by immunoSEQ multiplex PCR. The V and J calls and clone size are taken from that table; D and trimming were inferred from the DNA. The sample comprises 150,000 to 200,000 clones, roughly three quarters of which are singletons, and around 0.4% rests with the top ten. This clone has a single count. The antigen remains undetermined. CDR3 length: 14 residues. Looked up from germline, CDR1 is ENHRY and CDR2 is SYGVKD. The ends were cut back, 3 bases at V and 7 bases at J, with 13 bases in the middle.

The specimen sequenced was PBMCs. The chain couples TRBV10-3 to TRBJ2-4; a weak D match, TRBD1 (6 bases). This TCR came from a male donor in good health and CMV-seropositive. CDR3 in DNA: TGTGCCATCAGTGATGGGACATCAAGTAACATTCAGTACTTC. It codes for CAISDGTSSNIQYF.